The rows below give T cell receptor beta chains drawn from one sample of a study of regulatory T cells in long-lasting Graves disease. TCRdb analysed the multiplex PCR reads with MiXCR anew, one entry per CDR3 protein. The sample consists of roughly 420,000 distinct CDR3 sequences, 16% of them appearing once. These data were also filed under a second study, of T cells in Graves' hyperthyroidism and ophthalmopathy.

The sequences come from peripheral blood mononuclear cells (PBMCs), collected at new diagnosis, from a patient treated with antithyroid drugs. Source of these receptors: a woman in her twenties or thirties with Graves disease. CDR3s include the opening cysteine and the closing phenylalanine or tryptophan. D genes are given only for firm matches. Clone size, where shown, is once, few, many, or a class for clones that have expanded.

TRBD1 | TRBJ1-2 | many | TRBV5-1 | TGCGCCAGCACCCCAGGGGGGCTAGAAGGCTACACCTTC | CASTPGGLEGYTF
- | TRBJ2-5 | once | TRBV20-1 | TGCAGTGCGCGGAGGCCGGGGAGACTTCAAGAGACCCAGTACTTC | CSARRPGRLQETQYF
- | TRBJ2-1 | many | TRBV28 | TGTGCCAGCAACCCTCGGGACAACCTCGGGGGTGAGCAGTTCTTC | CASNPRDNLGGEQFF
- | TRBJ1-2 | - | TRBV27 | TGTGCCAGCAGTGGGCGGGCGAATCGCTACACCTTC | CASSGRANRYTF
TRBD2 | TRBJ2-5 | few | TRBV10-3 | TGTGCCATCAGTGATCCGGGGGGAGAGACCCAGTACTTC | CAISDPGGETQYF
TRBD1 | TRBJ2-2 | - | TRBV7-2 | TGTGCCAGCAGCAGGGGCCCGGACAGGGAGCCCGGGGAGCTGTTTTTT | CASSRGPDREPGELFF
- | TRBJ1-1 | - | TRBV2 | TGTGCCAGCAGTGAAGACACCGCCGGGGCTTTCTTT | CASSEDTAGAFF
TRBD2 | TRBJ2-2 | many | TRBV30 | TGTGCCTGGAGTCAACTCAAAACTAGCGGGAGGATCTTCAGGGAGCTGTTTTTT | CAWSQLKTSGRIFRELFF
TRBD2 | TRBJ2-1 | few | TRBV18 | TGTGCCAGCTCACCGGGGCAGCGGGAAGGAAATGAGCAGTTCTTC | CASSPGQREGNEQFF
TRBD1 | TRBJ1-5 | many | TRBV28 | TGTGCCAGCAGCCCCGGGACAGTATTGTGGCCCCAGCATTTT | CASSPGTVLWPQHF
- | TRBJ2-1 | many | TRBV7-9 | TGTGCCAGCAGCTTAAGTTTGTGGAATGAGCAGTTCTTC | CASSLSLWNEQFF
TRBD1 | TRBJ1-5 | many | TRBV30 | TGTGCCTGGAGTGTAGGGGGACAGGGAGGGAATCAGCCCCAGCATTTT | CAWSVGGQGGNQPQHF
- | TRBJ2-7 | once | TRBV7-9 | TGTGCCAGCAGCTTAGTGGGTCTGGTCGGCGAGCAGTACTTC | CASSLVGLVGEQYF
- | TRBJ1-6 | few | TRBV6-5 | TGTGCCAGCAGTTCCGACGACAGGAATAATTCACCCCTCCACTTT | CASSSDDRNNSPLHF
- | TRBJ2-6 | - | TRBV20-1 | TGCAGTGCTAGTTACAGGGCTGGGGCCAACGTCCTGACTTTC | CSASYRAGANVLTF
- | TRBJ2-4 | - | TRBV7-2 | TGTGCCAGCAGCCAAAAGAGGACGCTAGCCAAAAACATTCAGTACTTC | CASSQKRTLAKNIQYF
- | TRBJ1-5 | many | TRBV20-1 | TGCAGTGCTCGGAAGGGAGGCCCCAATCAGCCCCAGCATTTT | CSARKGGPNQPQHF
TRBD2 | TRBJ2-1 | many | TRBV6-5 | TGTGCCAGCAGTTACTGGGCGGGGAGCGGGAGGGCCTATGAGTCGTTCTTC | CASSYWAGSGRAYESFF
TRBD2 | TRBJ2-4 | - | TRBV3-1 | TGTGCCAGCAGGCCGGGACTAGCGGCAAACATTCAGTACTTC | CASRPGLAANIQYF
TRBD1 | TRBJ2-3 | few | TRBV30 | TGTGCCTGCAGCCCCGGGACAGGGGCTCCAGATACGCAGTATTTT | CACSPGTGAPDTQYF
- | TRBJ1-2 | many | TRBV12-3/TRBV12-4 | TGTGCCAGCAGTTTAAGGGCGAGGGGCGACCGGTTTGGCTACACCTTC | CASSLRARGDRFGYTF
- | TRBJ2-7 | - | TRBV18 | TGTGCCAGCTCACCCAGGGGACCTTCCTACGAGCAGTACTTC | CASSPRGPSYEQYF
TRBD1 | TRBJ2-7 | many | TRBV4-3 | TGCGCCAGCAGCCAAGAGATACCGGGACAGGGAGGTCGCGAGCAGTACTTC | CASSQEIPGQGGREQYF
- | TRBJ2-2 | few | TRBV28 | TGTGCCAGCAGTTTGGAGACCGGGGAGCTGTTTTTT | CASSLETGELFF
- | TRBJ1-6 | many | TRBV5-1 | TGCGCCAGCAGCTTGGAAGGGGTTGATTCACCCCTCCACTTT | CASSLEGVDSPLHF
TRBD1 | TRBJ1-4 | - | TRBV4-2 | TGTGCCAGCAGCCATCTCCAGGGGGCGGGTAGTGAAAAACTGTTTTTT | CASSHLQGAGSEKLFF
- | TRBJ1-4 | - | TRBV27 | TGTGCCAGCAGTTTATTGCAGGCGTCCCTTGCCATGAAGGAAAAACTGTTTTTT | CASSLLQASLAMKEKLFF
- | TRBJ2-7 | many | TRBV28 | TGTGCCAGCAGTTTATGGTCGCACTACGAGCAGTACTTC | CASSLWSHYEQYF